This record looks at one T cell receptor beta chain sequence and its context. What it binds is not known. This sample is drawn from a study of response to subunit inactivated influenza vaccine. Study-level results: Authors suggested each seasonal influenza vaccination recruits few new T cells.

The CDR3 is 14 amino acids. Per germline, CDR1 MNHEY and CDR2 SVGEGT. Germline trimming cut 4 bases from V and 1 base from J; bases unmatched to any gene: 3. One entry per CDR3 protein results from TCRdb running MiXCR on the RT-PCR reads. The table records a few hundred thousand distinct CDR3 sequences, 12% to 15% of them present only once. Specimen: PBMCs from blood, collected less than 13 days after vaccination. This clonotype was sampled from a man in his fifties who received an inactivated influenza vaccine. The chain carries TRBV6-2 or TRBV6-3 and TRBJ1-1; 7 bases agree with TRBD1. DNA for the CDR3: TGTGCCAGCAGTTCGACAGGGCCGAACACTGAAGCTTTCTTT. This codes for CASSSTGPNTEAFF.